The 15 T cell receptor beta chains presented below share a single source sample, sequenced in a study of CD8 T cells in Susac syndrome. After extraction with the RNeasy kit, about 0.5 to 1 ug of the RNA was reverse transcribed using random hexamers. TCRdb reanalysed the immunoSEQ multiplex PCR reads using MiXCR and keeps one entry per CDR3 protein. The repertoire holds about 140,000 distinct CDR3 sequences, with roughly 94% as singletons. Material for sequencing was CD4+ T cells from PBMCs. The receptors come from a human donor with Susac syndrome.

The DNA for the CDR3 is TGCAGCGCCTCAACCCCAGGCTTGAACACCGGGGAGCTGTTTTTT. Translation: CSASTPGLNTGELFF. V and J are TRBV29-1 and TRBJ2-2; D is undetermined. The CDR3 is made up of 15 amino acids. Germline V gene sequence: CDR1 SQVTM, CDR2 ANQGSEA. Trimming removed 7 bases at V and 1 base at J, with 16 bases between.

This clonotype occurred a few times. The chain has TRBV7-9 and TRBJ2-7; TRBD1 aligns across 7 bases. Germline V lookup: CDR1 SEHNR, CDR2 FQNEAQ (reference sequence). The J segment lost 0 bases and the V segment lost 5 bases, leaving 4 bases of the junction unmatched. The CDR3 consists of 14 residues. CDR3 residues: CASSLGTVSYEQYF. The CDR3 DNA follows: TGTGCCAGCAGCCTAGGGACAGTCTCCTACGAGCAGTACTTC.

As DNA, the CDR3 is TGTGCCACTCAGCCACTTGGAGGCACAGATACGCAGTATTTT. Encoded protein: CATQPLGGTDTQYF. The chain carries TRBV25-1 and TRBJ2-3, with unresolved D. The CDR3 is made up of 14 amino acids. The V end lost 10 bases, the J end lost 1 base, and 15 bases lay between the germline ends. Germline CDR1 is MGHDK and CDR2 is SYGVNS.

The CDR3 DNA follows: TGCGCCAGCAGCGCAACAGGGACCGGGGAGCTGTTTTTT. It yields the protein CASSATGTGELFF. The V gene is TRBV5-1, the J gene TRBJ2-2; D might be TRBD1 (6 bases). V was clipped by 4 bases and J by 5 bases, with 9 bases between them. CDR1 SGHRS and CDR2 YFSETQ come from the germline V gene. The CDR3 loop spans 13 amino acids. The entire variable domain, with the rest obtained from reference TRBV5-1 and TRBJ2-2, is as follows: KAGVTQTPRYLIKTRGQQVTLSCSPISGHRSVSWYQQTPGQGLQFLFEYFSETQRNKGNFPGRFSGRQFSNSRSEMNVSTLELGDSALYLCASSATGTGELFFGEGSRLTVL.

This clonotype was observed a single time. This rearrangement joins TRBV30 to TRBJ1-1; a possible D gene is TRBD1 (6 bases). Trimming took 2 bases from V and 3 from J, leaving 13 bases between them. The CDR3 contains 14 residues. Per the germline V gene, CDR1 is GTSNPN and CDR2 is SVGIG (reference sequence). As DNA, the CDR3 is TGTGCCTGGAGTCGTGGGGGCCCGGACACTGAAGCTTTCTTT. Translated: CAWSRGGPDTEAFF.

V is TRBV20-1 and J is TRBJ2-6, with D unclear. The CDR3 is made up of 13 amino acids. Trimming removed 1 base from V and 4 bases from J, with 5 bases in between. CDR1 DFQATT and CDR2 SNEGSKA come from the germline V gene (reference sequence). CDR3 loop: CSARVPGANVLTF. As DNA, the CDR3 is TGCAGTGCTAGAGTCCCGGGGGCCAACGTCCTGACTTTC.

J is TRBJ1-5 and V is TRBV20-1; 8 nucleotides align to TRBD1. Germline CDR1 and CDR2: DFQATT and SNEGSKA (reference sequence). The J segment lost 5 bases and the V segment lost 5 bases, leaving 5 bases of the junction unmatched. The CDR3 consists of 13 residues. The CDR3 region is CSASQGVDQPQHF. CDR3 sequence (DNA): TGCAGTGCTTCACAGGGGGTCGATCAGCCCCAGCATTTT.

This rearrangement joins TRBV19 to TRBJ1-6, with TRBD1 matching 9 bases. The CDR3 loop spans 16 amino acids. V trimming: 1 base; J trimming: 6 bases; junction bases outside the gene matches: 4. Germline V gives CDR1 LNHDA, CDR2 SQIVND (reference sequence). The DNA for the CDR3 is TGTGCCAGTAGTATAGGAGGACAGGGGATTAATTCACCCCTCCACTTT. Amino acids: CASSIGGQGINSPLHF.

This chain connects TRBV29-1 to TRBJ2-5, with 8 bases that match TRBD1. With 1 base clipped from V and 4 bases from J, the junction kept 5 bases outside the gene matches. CDR3 length: 14 amino acids. Germline V gene lookup returns CDR1 SQVTM and CDR2 ANQGSEA. CDR3 bases: TGCAGCGTTGAAGCCCCGACAGGGGCAGAGACCCAGTACTTC. Translation: CSVEAPTGAETQYF.

The rearrangement uses TRBV30 and TRBJ2-7, with D unresolved. V lost 1 base and J lost 1, with 14 bases in between. The germline V gene has CDR1 GTSNPN and CDR2 SVGIG (reference sequence). The CDR3 has 15 residues. CDR3 nucleotide sequence: TGTGCCTGGAGTGGGTTGTGGGGTACGTCCTACGAGCAGTACTTC. Its translation is CAWSGLWGTSYEQYF.

The chain carries TRBV2 and TRBJ2-3; possible D gene TRBD1, 5 bases. The V gene's germline CDR1 is SNHLY and CDR2 FYNNEI. This CDR3 region has 16 residues. V was clipped by 5 bases and J by 2 bases, with 17 bases between them. This CDR3 is CASSKRTNLDTDTQYF. In DNA form, the CDR3 reads TGTGCCAGCAGTAAACGGACAAACCTAGACACAGATACGCAGTATTTT.

CDR3 amino acids: CASSGREGGASDTQYF. The CDR3 DNA reads TGTGCCAGTAGTGGTCGGGAAGGGGGCGCGTCAGATACGCAGTATTTT. V gene TRBV19 combines with J gene TRBJ2-3; TRBD1 aligns across 7 bases. This CDR3 is built from 16 residues. Per germline, CDR1 LNHDA and CDR2 SQIVND (reference sequence). After removal of 5 bases from V and 4 bases from J, the junction contained 12 bases not matched to a gene.

The chain joins TRBV9 to TRBJ2-5; no clear D. V lost 3 bases to trimming and J lost 1 base, with 4 bases between them. The CDR3 totals 12 residues. Germline values: CDR1 SGDLS, CDR2 YYNGEE. This chain's CDR3 is CASSGGQETQYF. The CDR3 region has the DNA TGTGCCAGCAGCGGGGGCCAAGAGACCCAGTACTTC.

V and J are TRBV5-1 and TRBJ1-6, with D hard to call. In germline, CDR1 is SGHRS, CDR2 YFSETQ. V lost 0 bases, J lost 10 bases, and 8 bases lay in between. The CDR3 is 13 residues long. The CDR3 region is CASSLGEGSPLHF. CDR3 nucleotides: TGCGCCAGCAGCTTGGGGGAGGGCTCACCCCTCCACTTT.

V usage is TRBV6-2 or TRBV6-3 and J usage is TRBJ2-5; D gene unclear. This CDR3 has 14 amino acids. Trimming took off 4 bases at V and 1 base at J, with 10 bases between the two ends. From germline, CDR1 is MNHEY and CDR2 SVGEGT. The CDR3 bases are TGTGCCAGCAGTTTCCAGGCTGTCCAAGAGACCCAGTACTTC. This encodes CASSFQAVQETQYF.